Presented here are 31 T cell receptor beta chains from one specimen sequenced in a study of early T cells in non-severe SARS-CoV-2 infection. From the 5' RACE reads, TCRdb called clonotypes with MiXCR, one entry per CDR3 protein. The sample holds about 40,000 distinct CDR3 sequences, 4.7% seen once. Sequencing was done on a sample of whole blood. These receptors were obtained from an adult who was a healthcare worker with PCR-confirmed SARS-CoV-2 infection or an uninfected control (not recorded which).

This clonotype was found a few times. The chain recombines TRBV12-3 or TRBV12-4 with TRBJ1-5; tentative D call: TRBD1 (5 bases). This CDR3 spans 13 amino acids. V was clipped by 3 bases and J by 5 bases, with 8 bases between them. The CDR3 is CASSLGDYQPQHF. The DNA for the CDR3 is TGTGCCAGCAGTTTGGGGGACTATCAGCCCCAGCATTTT.

This clonotype has a count of ten or more. The rearrangement joins TRBV19 to TRBJ2-7, with D possibly TRBD1 on 6 matching bases. The CDR3 loop spans 13 amino acids. V was pared by 1 base and J by 2 bases, with 6 bases between. Per the germline V gene, CDR1 is LNHDA and CDR2 is SQIVND (reference sequence). The CDR3: CASSIGTAYEQYF. CDR3 nucleotides: TGTGCCAGTAGTATAGGGACAGCCTACGAGCAGTACTTC.

J is TRBJ2-1 and V is TRBV28; D is unclear. This CDR3 region has 12 residues. Germline V gene data show CDR1 as MDHEN and CDR2 as SYDVKM. The ends were cut back, 5 bases at V and 7 bases at J, with 9 bases in the middle. The CDR3 region has the DNA TGTGCCAGCAGTGACTTGGCGAATGAGCAGTTCTTC. Amino acids: CASSDLANEQFF. The whole variable domain, filled in from reference TRBV28 and TRBJ2-1, reads DVKVTQSSRYLVKRTGEKVFLECVQDMDHENMFWYRQDPGLGLRLIYFSYDVKMKEKGDIPEGYSVSREKKERFSLILESASTNQTSMYLCASSDLANEQFFGPGTRLTVL.

The rearrangement joins TRBV20-1 to TRBJ2-4, with TRBD1 identical over 7 bases. There are 14 residues in the CDR3. The junction had 8 bases not matched to a gene; V was cut back by 5 bases and J by 4 bases. Germline V gives CDR1 DFQATT, CDR2 SNEGSKA (reference sequence). The CDR3 sequence: CSADQGDRKNIQYF. In nucleotides, the CDR3 is TGCAGTGCTGACCAAGGGGACAGAAAAAACATTCAGTACTTC.

The chain is built from TRBV5-1 and TRBJ2-7; 7 positions agree with TRBD1. The CDR3 loop spans 14 amino acids. CDR1 is SGHRS, CDR2 YFSETQ, per germline. The V gene end was trimmed by 4 bases and the J gene end by 2 bases; junction bases not matched to a gene: 6. CDR3 bases: TGCGCCAGCAGCGTATCCGGGACAGCCTACGAGCAGTACTTC. It translates to CASSVSGTAYEQYF.

This clonotype has at least ten counts. The gene calls are TRBV7-2 and TRBJ2-3; 12 bases are shared with TRBD1. The J segment lost 6 bases and the V segment lost 5 bases, leaving 3 bases of the junction unmatched. The CDR3 is 14 amino acids. CDR1 is SGHTA and CDR2 is FQGNSA in the germline V gene. The CDR3 is CASSTGTGGDTQYF. In DNA form, the CDR3 reads TGTGCCAGCAGCACCGGGACAGGGGGCGATACGCAGTATTTT.

This clonotype turned up a few times. This rearrangement joins TRBV25-1 to TRBJ2-2, with TRBD2 as a possible D gene (5 bases). The CDR3 has 15 residues. Germline-derived CDR1 and CDR2 are MGHDK and SYGVNS. V dropped 7 bases and J dropped 0 bases, with 12 bases sitting between them. The CDR3 here is CASTPGYPNTGELFF. Written as DNA, the CDR3 is TGTGCCAGCACTCCGGGATATCCGAACACCGGGGAGCTGTTTTTT.

The table lists this clonotype with many counts. The genes are TRBV12-3 or TRBV12-4 and TRBJ1-5; D ambiguous. The CDR3 sequence is 13 residues long. Trimming stripped 0 bases from V and 7 bases from J, with 7 bases between. CDR3 sequence (DNA): TGTGCCAGCAGTTTAGCAGGAGAGCAGCCCCAGCATTTT. The encoded protein is CASSLAGEQPQHF.

This clonotype showed up many times. The CDR3: CSARVPGGNEQFF. The CDR3 region has the DNA TGCAGTGCTAGAGTGCCCGGGGGTAATGAGCAGTTCTTC. This chain links TRBV20-1 with TRBJ2-1, with D possibly being TRBD2 (6 bases). V shed 1 base and J shed 7 bases, with 11 bases lying between them. CDR3 length: 13 amino acids. Germline CDR1 DFQATT, CDR2 SNEGSKA (reference sequence).

This chain joins TRBV6-1 and TRBJ2-7; D gene ambiguous. Trimming removed 6 bases at V and 4 bases at J, with 16 bases between. Germline V gives CDR1 MNHNS, CDR2 SASEGT. CDR3 length: 14 amino acids. CDR3 sequence reads: CASRALGPQYEQYF. The CDR3 nucleotides are TGTGCCAGCAGAGCCCTGGGCCCGCAATACGAGCAGTACTTC.

This clonotype was found many times. The chain employs TRBV3-1 and TRBJ2-5; D is unclear. Trimming cost V 1 base and J 2 bases, with 8 bases left between them. The CDR3 runs 14 residues. CDR1 and CDR2 from the germline V gene are LGHDT and YNNKEL (reference sequence). In DNA form, the CDR3 reads TGTGCCAGCAGCCAAGGGCAGATACAAGAGACCCAGTACTTC. Its translation: CASSQGQIQETQYF.

The CDR3 DNA sequence: TGTGCCAGCAGCTTCCGGGGAGCAGATACGCAGTATTTT. It codes for CASSFRGADTQYF. The chain combines TRBV13 with TRBJ2-3; tentatively, D is TRBD2 (5 bases). The CDR3 length is 13 residues. The V and J ends lost 3 bases and 4 bases respectively, with 8 bases between them. CDR1 and CDR2 from the germline V gene are PRHDT and FYEKMQ (reference sequence).

This clonotype was counted a few times. The rearrangement links TRBV29-1 to TRBJ2-5; 14 positions match TRBD2. J lost 2 bases, V lost 6 bases, and 17 bases had no gene match. The CDR3 covers 19 residues. The V gene's germline CDR1 is SQVTM and CDR2 ANQGSEA. The CDR3 region has the DNA TGCAGCGTCTACCCGCCGGGACTAGCGGGAGTAGGGGGACAAGAGACCCAGTACTTC. It specifies CSVYPPGLAGVGGQETQYF.

The J gene is TRBJ1-2, the V gene TRBV6-5, with 9 bases aligning to TRBD1. With V trimmed by 8 bases and J by 5 bases, 9 bases remained unmatched. The CDR3 is 14 amino acids. Germline V gene data show CDR1 as MNHEY and CDR2 as SVGAGI. CDR3 sequence: CASQGQGSGYGYTF. DNA for the CDR3: TGTGCCAGCCAGGGACAGGGTTCGGGATATGGCTACACCTTC.

This clonotype was seen ten or more times. The chain combines TRBV20-1 with TRBJ1-1, with no clear D. The CDR3 contains 15 residues. From germline, CDR1 is DFQATT and CDR2 SNEGSKA (reference sequence). Trimming shortened V by 6 bases and J by 7 bases, and 24 bases separated the two germline ends. The CDR3 DNA reads TGCAGTGCCCCGCCACGTCGAGGGATCAAGAGTGAAGCTTTCTTT. Its protein is CSAPPRRGIKSEAFF.

This clonotype appeared many times. The V call is TRBV6-2 or TRBV6-3, the J call TRBJ2-4; tentatively, D is TRBD1 or TRBD2 (5 bases each). V lost 6 bases and J lost 4, with 13 bases in between. This CDR3 has 14 residues. Germline V lookup: CDR1 MNHEY, CDR2 SVGEGT. CDR3 in amino acids: CASRLQDSKNIQYF. Written as DNA, the CDR3 is TGTGCCAGCAGACTACAGGACTCAAAAAACATTCAGTACTTC.

This clonotype was observed a handful of times. The chain carries TRBV10-3 and TRBJ1-4; D perhaps matches TRBD1 (5 bases). Germline loops: CDR1 ENHRY, CDR2 SYGVKD. V shed 6 bases and J shed 4 bases, with 9 bases lying between them. This CDR3 spans 13 amino acids. For the CDR3, the DNA is TGTGCCATCAGAGACAGCGTTAATGAAAAACTGTTTTTT. It yields the protein CAIRDSVNEKLFF.

This clonotype was detected many times. The chain couples TRBV20-1 to TRBJ2-7; TRBD2 matches 8 bases. Germline CDR1 DFQATT, CDR2 SNEGSKA (reference sequence). The junction had 8 bases not matched to a gene; V was cut back by 5 bases and J by 5 bases. The length of the CDR3 is 13 residues. The CDR3 DNA is TGCAGTGCTGCACCTAGCGGGCGTAACGAGCAGTACTTC. This encodes CSAAPSGRNEQYF.

In its sample, this clonotype was seen many times. The V call is TRBV2, the J call TRBJ1-2; no reliable D call. The CDR3 loop spans 14 amino acids. Germline CDR1 SNHLY, CDR2 FYNNEI. The V gene lost 11 bases and the J gene lost 2 bases, with 18 bases spanning the gap. The CDR3 sequence is CAGAIGGENYGYTF. CDR3 DNA: TGTGCCGGCGCCATCGGTGGGGAGAACTATGGCTACACCTTC.

This clonotype has just a few counts. The rearrangement uses TRBV30 and TRBJ2-1; 10 bases are shared with TRBD2. CDR3 length equals 13 residues. V shed 2 bases, J shed 9 bases, and the junction held 4 bases outside the gene matches. The V gene's germline CDR1 is GTSNPN and CDR2 SVGIG (reference sequence). The CDR3, as DNA: TGTGCCTGGAGTCCCCGACTAGCGGGTGAGCAGTTCTTC. This translates into CAWSPRLAGEQFF.

This clonotype was recorded a few times. The chain employs TRBV7-2 and TRBJ2-5; tentatively, D is TRBD1 or TRBD2 (6 bases each). Germline V gives CDR1 SGHTA, CDR2 FQGNSA. The CDR3 is 14 amino acids. Trimming took off 1 base at V and 7 bases at J, with 13 bases between the two ends. CDR3 region: CASSLGAGGGTQYF. DNA for the CDR3: TGTGCCAGCAGCTTAGGGGCAGGAGGGGGGACCCAGTACTTC.

This clonotype has ten or more counts. This chain links TRBV20-1 with TRBJ1-3, with 11 bases aligning to TRBD1. Unmatched junction bases numbered 8, after V lost 6 bases and J lost 10 bases. This CDR3 spans 13 amino acids. Per the germline V gene, CDR1 is DFQATT and CDR2 is SNEGSKA (reference sequence). The CDR3: CSARDRGLYTIYF. The CDR3 region has the DNA TGCAGTGCCCGGGACAGGGGGTTGTATACCATATATTTT.

This clonotype was detected only a few times. The J gene is TRBJ2-3, the V gene TRBV11-3; the match to TRBD2 covers 7 bases. J was trimmed by 2 bases and V by 1 base; bases with no gene match: 6. CDR1 and CDR2 from the germline V gene are SGHNT and YENEEA. This CDR3 contains 16 residues. CDR3 nucleotides: TGTGCCAGCAGCTTAGGAAAGCGGGAAGACACAGATACGCAGTATTTT. Translating gives CASSLGKREDTDTQYF.

The rearrangement joins TRBV18 to TRBJ1-4, with D unresolved. This CDR3 comprises 13 residues. V lost 3 bases and J 4 bases, leaving 6 bases between the germline ends. Germline V gives CDR1 KGHSH, CDR2 LQKENI. CDR3 protein: CASSPQDNEKLFF. CDR3 DNA: TGTGCCAGCTCACCCCAGGATAATGAAAAACTGTTTTTT.

This clonotype was seen a handful of times. The genes are TRBV19 and TRBJ2-7, with D perhaps TRBD1 or TRBD2 (5 bases each). This CDR3 has 14 residues. CDR1 and CDR2 from the germline V gene are LNHDA and SQIVND (reference sequence). Trimming shortened V by 4 bases and J by 1 base, and 11 bases separated the two germline ends. The CDR3 coding sequence is TGTGCCAGTAGTAACCCGGGGCGGTCCTACGAGCAGTACTTC. As protein: CASSNPGRSYEQYF.

This rearrangement joins TRBV20-1 to TRBJ1-5, with no clear D. This CDR3 spans 13 amino acids. Trimming shortened V by 3 bases and J by 3 bases, and 9 bases separated the two germline ends. Germline lookup yields CDR1 DFQATT and CDR2 SNEGSKA (reference sequence). CDR3 in amino acids: CSARRTDNQPQHF. CDR3 DNA sequence: TGCAGTGCTAGGCGCACAGACAATCAGCCCCAGCATTTT.

This clonotype appeared a few times. The chain employs TRBV3-1 and TRBJ2-2, with 7 nucleotides matching TRBD1. Germline V gene sequence: CDR1 LGHDT, CDR2 YNNKEL (reference sequence). The trim removed 4 bases at V and 3 bases at J, leaving 2 bases unmatched. CDR3 length equals 14 residues. Here the CDR3 reads CASSLQGYTGELFF. The CDR3 nucleotides read TGTGCCAGCAGCCTACAGGGGTACACCGGGGAGCTGTTTTTT.

This clonotype was seen a handful of times. The genes are TRBV7-8 and TRBJ2-5, with 12 nucleotides matching TRBD2. Trimming cost V 2 bases and J 4 bases; bases outside gene matches: 8. The CDR3 sequence is 17 residues long. Germline assignment: CDR1 SGHVS and CDR2 FQNEAQ. The CDR3 DNA reads as TGTGCCAGCAGCTTACTAGCGGGGGGGCTAGGTGGAGAGACCCAGTACTTC. It is translated as CASSLLAGGLGGETQYF.

The sample holds many counts of this clonotype. The chain employs TRBV29-1 and TRBJ2-1; no clear D. Germline assignment: CDR1 SQVTM and CDR2 ANQGSEA. The CDR3 loop spans 10 amino acids. Deletions cut 6 bases from V and 9 bases from J, with 9 bases between. CDR3 bases: TGCAGCGTAGCATGGGGTGAGCAGTTCTTC. Translated: CSVAWGEQFF.

This clonotype appeared a few times. The genes are TRBV7-2 and TRBJ1-5; perhaps TRBD1 as D (5 bases). CDR1 SGHTA and CDR2 FQGNSA come from the germline V gene. V was pared by 1 base and J by 4 bases, with 8 bases between. The CDR3 has 14 amino acids. The CDR3 sequence is CASSLVGVNQPQHF. For the CDR3, the DNA is TGTGCCAGCAGCTTAGTGGGGGTTAATCAGCCCCAGCATTTT.

This clonotype showed up many times. The chain joins TRBV29-1 to TRBJ2-7; D is possibly TRBD2 (5 bases). The CDR3 is 13 residues long. In germline, CDR1 is SQVTM, CDR2 ANQGSEA. The V gene lost 6 bases and the J gene lost 4 bases, with 16 bases spanning the gap. The DNA of the CDR3 is TGCAGCGTCGCTCGGACCGAGGGTTACGAGCAGTACTTC. This encodes CSVARTEGYEQYF.